This T cell receptor beta chain is drawn from a study of blood T cells in healthy people across ages. Overall study: Template switching retrieved approximately one barcoded beta molecule for each two T cells.

General study results and limits: In older individuals, TCR beta diversity per million T cells was lower, falling roughly linearly with age.

For the second PCR, which ran for roughly 6 to 12 cycles, a sample-barcoded 5' primer and a J-beta primer mix were used. TCRdb reprocessed the 5' RACE reads with MiXCR, giving one entry per CDR3 protein. The table has about 800,000 distinct CDR3 sequences, roughly 64% seen once. This clonotype turned up a few times. Its target is unknown. This CDR3 has 14 residues. With 8 bases removed from V and 4 bases from J, the gap between germline ends came to 17 bases. Per-sample PBMC isolation yielded at least 7 million cells. Sequencing was done on a sample of blood. The chain couples TRBV12-3 or TRBV12-4 to TRBJ1-2, with D tentatively TRBD1 (6 bases). This sequence was found in a man aged 30 to 45 in good health. CDR3: CASQAPQGTYGYTF. The DNA of the CDR3 is TGTGCCAGCCAGGCCCCACAGGGAACCTATGGCTACACCTTC.